This T cell receptor (beta chain) was retrieved from a study of shared clonotypes between healthy human individuals. Overall study findings and caveats: Only a few donors were included, so the genetic and exposure-history diversity represented was limited. In a handful of donors, approximately 5% of naive CD4 clonotypes appeared in common.

The donor population consisted of healthy HIV-negative adults with no recent acute infections or vaccinations. The length of the CDR3 is 15 residues. The germline gives CDR1 LNHDA, CDR2 SQIVND (reference sequence). J was trimmed by 1 base and V by 9 bases; bases with no gene match: 6. Profiling relied on immunoSEQ multiplex PCR, and the TCRdb table lists in-frame clones only, not all of them. The sample carries about 640,000 clones, about two thirds recorded once. Notes on this clone: Its target is not known.

The receptor comes from a woman under 40 in good health. The sequencing sample was made of memory CD4+ T cells sorted from blood. The subset here: CD45RA-negative fraction. This chain uses TRBV19 with TRBJ2-5; 12 nucleotides match TRBD2. Written as DNA, the CDR3 is TGTGCCAGCAAGACGGGACTAGCGGGCCAAGAGACCCAGTACTTC. This codes for CASKTGLAGQETQYF.